Presented here are 2 T cell receptor beta chains from one specimen sequenced in a study of CD8+CD57+ T cells in acquired aplastic anemia. For sequencing, patients were chosen who had shown expansion of CD8+CD57+ cells by flow cytometry. Both TCR beta VDJ combination and CDR3 sequence profiling were carried out. Genomic DNA was the template for this profiling. TCRdb re-called the reads through MiXCR, storing one row per CDR3 protein. The data show around 200,000 distinct CDR3 sequences, with roughly 65% seen just once and under 45% held by the top ten. The sample comprised sorted CD4+, CD8+, or CD8+CD57+ T cells (not recorded which) from PBMCs. The receptors were gathered from a human donor with aplastic anemia.

Written as DNA, the CDR3 is TGTGCCAGCAGCTCAGACGGACTAGAGACCGGGGAGCTGTTTTTT. This translates into CASSSDGLETGELFF. The chain uses TRBV7-8 and TRBJ2-2; TRBD2 agrees at 7 bases. The CDR3 covers 15 residues. Germline-derived CDR1 and CDR2 are SGHVS and FQNEAQ. V shed 4 bases and J 5 bases; nucleotides not matched to a gene: 7.

V and J are TRBV5-4 and TRBJ2-3; TRBD1 matches at 7 bases. Germline V gives CDR1 SGHNT, CDR2 YYREEE (reference sequence). The CDR3 loop spans 15 amino acids. Unmatched junction bases numbered 7, after V lost 4 bases and J lost 2 bases. CDR3 sequence reads: CASSRGQEITDTQYF. The CDR3 coding sequence is TGTGCCAGCAGCCGAGGACAGGAGATCACAGATACGCAGTATTTT.